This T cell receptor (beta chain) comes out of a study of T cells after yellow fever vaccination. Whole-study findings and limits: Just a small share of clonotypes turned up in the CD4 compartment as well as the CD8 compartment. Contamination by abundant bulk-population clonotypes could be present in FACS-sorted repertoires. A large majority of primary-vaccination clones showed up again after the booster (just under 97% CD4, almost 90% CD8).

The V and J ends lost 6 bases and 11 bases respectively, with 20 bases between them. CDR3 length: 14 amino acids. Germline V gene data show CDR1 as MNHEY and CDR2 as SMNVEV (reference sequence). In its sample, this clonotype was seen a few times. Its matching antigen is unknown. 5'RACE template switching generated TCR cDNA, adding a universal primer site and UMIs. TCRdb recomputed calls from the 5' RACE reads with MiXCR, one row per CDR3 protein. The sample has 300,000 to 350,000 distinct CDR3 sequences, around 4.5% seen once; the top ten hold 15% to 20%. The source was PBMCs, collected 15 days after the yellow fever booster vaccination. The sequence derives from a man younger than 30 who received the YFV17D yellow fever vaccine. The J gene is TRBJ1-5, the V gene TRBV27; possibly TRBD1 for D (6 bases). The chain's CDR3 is CASSLQGSGSAQHF. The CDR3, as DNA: TGTGCCAGCAGCCTACAGGGATCGGGATCAGCCCAGCATTTT.